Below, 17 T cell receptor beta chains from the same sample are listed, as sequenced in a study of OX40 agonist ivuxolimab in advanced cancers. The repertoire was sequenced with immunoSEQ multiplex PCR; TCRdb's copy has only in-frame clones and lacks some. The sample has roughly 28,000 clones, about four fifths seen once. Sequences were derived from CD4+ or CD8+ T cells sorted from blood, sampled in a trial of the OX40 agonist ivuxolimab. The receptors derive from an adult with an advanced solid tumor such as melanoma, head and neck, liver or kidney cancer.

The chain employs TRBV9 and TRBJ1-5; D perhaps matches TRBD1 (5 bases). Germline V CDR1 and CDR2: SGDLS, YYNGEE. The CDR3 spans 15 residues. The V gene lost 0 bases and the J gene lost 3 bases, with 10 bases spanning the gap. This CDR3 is CASSVGGGVNQPQHF. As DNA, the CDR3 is TGTGCCAGCAGCGTAGGGGGAGGGGTCAATCAGCCCCAGCATTTT.

This CDR3 reads CASSQDWGPQPQHF. The DNA of the CDR3 is TGCGCCAGCAGCCAAGATTGGGGCCCTCAGCCCCAGCATTTT. The gene calls are TRBV4-1 and TRBJ1-5; TRBD1 might be the D (5 bases). In germline, CDR1 is MGHRA, CDR2 YSYEKL. The length of the CDR3 is 14 residues. The ends were cut back, 0 bases at V and 6 bases at J, with 9 bases in the middle.

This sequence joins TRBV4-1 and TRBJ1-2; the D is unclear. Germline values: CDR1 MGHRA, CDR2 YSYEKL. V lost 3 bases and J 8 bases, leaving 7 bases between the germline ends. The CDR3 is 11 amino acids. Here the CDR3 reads CASSHVEGYTF. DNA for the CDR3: TGCGCCAGCAGCCATGTGGAAGGCTACACCTTC.

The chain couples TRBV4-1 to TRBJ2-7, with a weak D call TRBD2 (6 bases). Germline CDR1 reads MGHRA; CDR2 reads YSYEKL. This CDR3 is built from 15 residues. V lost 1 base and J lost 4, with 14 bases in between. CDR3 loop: CASSQVRGNLYEQYF. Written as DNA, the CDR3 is TGCGCCAGCAGCCAAGTTCGGGGGAATCTATACGAGCAGTACTTC.

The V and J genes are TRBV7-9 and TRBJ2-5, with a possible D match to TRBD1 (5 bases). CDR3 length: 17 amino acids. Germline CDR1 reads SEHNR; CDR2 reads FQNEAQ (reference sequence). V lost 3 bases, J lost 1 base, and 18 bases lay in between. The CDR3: CASSFSPVWTPQETQYF. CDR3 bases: TGTGCCAGCAGCTTTTCGCCTGTGTGGACACCCCAAGAGACCCAGTACTTC.

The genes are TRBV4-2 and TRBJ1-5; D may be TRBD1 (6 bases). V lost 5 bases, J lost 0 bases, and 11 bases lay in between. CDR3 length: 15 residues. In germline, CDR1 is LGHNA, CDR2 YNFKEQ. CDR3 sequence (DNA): TGTGCCAGCAGCGCCCACAGGGCTAGCAATCAGCCCCAGCATTTT. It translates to CASSAHRASNQPQHF.

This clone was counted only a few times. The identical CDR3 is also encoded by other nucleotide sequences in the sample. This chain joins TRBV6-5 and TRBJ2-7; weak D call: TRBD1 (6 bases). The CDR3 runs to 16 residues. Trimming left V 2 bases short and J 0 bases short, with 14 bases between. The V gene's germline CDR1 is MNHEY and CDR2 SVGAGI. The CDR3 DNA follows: TGTGCCAGCAGTTACCAAACAGGGTTAAGCTCCTACGAGCAGTACTTC. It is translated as CASSYQTGLSSYEQYF.

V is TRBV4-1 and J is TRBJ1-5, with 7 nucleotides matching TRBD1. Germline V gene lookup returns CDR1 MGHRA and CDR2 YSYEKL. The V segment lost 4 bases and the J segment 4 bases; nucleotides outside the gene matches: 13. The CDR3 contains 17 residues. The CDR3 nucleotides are TGCGCCAGCAGCCCCGAGGGGACAGCCAACGGTAATCAGCCCCAGCATTTT. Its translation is CASSPEGTANGNQPQHF.

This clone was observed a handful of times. CDR3 loop: CASSLWSSGGVVTGELFF. The CDR3, as DNA: TGTGCCAGCAGTTTATGGAGTAGCGGGGGCGTTGTCACCGGGGAGCTGTTTTTT. The rearrangement links TRBV28 to TRBJ2-2; TRBD2 matches at 9 bases. The CDR3 totals 18 residues. V shed 0 bases and J 4 bases; nucleotides not matched to a gene: 9. From germline, CDR1 is MDHEN and CDR2 SYDVKM.

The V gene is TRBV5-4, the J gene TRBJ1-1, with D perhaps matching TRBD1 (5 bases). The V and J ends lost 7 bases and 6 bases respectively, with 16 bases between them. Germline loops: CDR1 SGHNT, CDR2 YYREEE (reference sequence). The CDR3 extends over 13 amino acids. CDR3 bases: TGTGCCAGCGGAATAGGAGGGGCCCCTGAAGCTTTCTTT. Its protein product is CASGIGGAPEAFF.

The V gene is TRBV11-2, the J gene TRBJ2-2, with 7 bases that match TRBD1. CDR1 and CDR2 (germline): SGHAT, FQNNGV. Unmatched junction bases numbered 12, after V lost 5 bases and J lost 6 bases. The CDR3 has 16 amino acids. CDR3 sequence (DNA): TGTGCCAGCAGCCCTTGGGACAGACCTCGGCCCGGGGAGCTGTTTTTT. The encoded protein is CASSPWDRPRPGELFF.

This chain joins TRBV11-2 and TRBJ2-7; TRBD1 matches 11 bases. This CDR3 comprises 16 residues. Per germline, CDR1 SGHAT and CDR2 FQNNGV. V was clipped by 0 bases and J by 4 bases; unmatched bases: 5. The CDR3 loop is CASSLDLGTGGYEQYF. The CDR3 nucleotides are TGTGCCAGCAGCTTAGATCTAGGGACAGGGGGTTACGAGCAGTACTTC.

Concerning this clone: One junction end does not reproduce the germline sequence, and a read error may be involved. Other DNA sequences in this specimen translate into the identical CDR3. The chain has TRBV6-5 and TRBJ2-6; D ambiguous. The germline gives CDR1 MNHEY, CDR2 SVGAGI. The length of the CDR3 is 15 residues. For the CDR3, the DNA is TGTGCCAGCAGCTACTCCTCCGACGGGGCCAACGTCCTGACTTTC. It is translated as CASSYSSDGANVLTF.

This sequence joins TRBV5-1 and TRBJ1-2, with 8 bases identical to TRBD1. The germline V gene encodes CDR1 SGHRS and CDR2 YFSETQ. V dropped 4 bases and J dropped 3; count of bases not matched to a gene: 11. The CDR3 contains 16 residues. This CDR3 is CASSDRPEDRDYGYTF. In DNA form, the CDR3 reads TGCGCCAGCAGCGATCGGCCCGAGGACAGGGACTATGGCTACACCTTC.

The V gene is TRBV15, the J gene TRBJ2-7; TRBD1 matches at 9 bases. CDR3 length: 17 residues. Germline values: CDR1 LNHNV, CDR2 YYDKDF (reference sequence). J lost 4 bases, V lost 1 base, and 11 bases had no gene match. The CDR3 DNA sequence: TGTGCCACCAGCAGAGTGGGGTGGGGGACAGGGTTGTACGAGCAGTACTTC. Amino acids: CATSRVGWGTGLYEQYF.

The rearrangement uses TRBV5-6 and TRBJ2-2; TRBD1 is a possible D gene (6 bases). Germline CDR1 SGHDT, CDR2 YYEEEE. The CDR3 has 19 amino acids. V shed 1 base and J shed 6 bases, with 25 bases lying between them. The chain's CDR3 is CASSLSGQPYPNKSGELFF. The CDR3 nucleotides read TGTGCCAGCAGCTTGTCAGGACAGCCCTACCCTAACAAATCCGGGGAGCTGTTTTTT.

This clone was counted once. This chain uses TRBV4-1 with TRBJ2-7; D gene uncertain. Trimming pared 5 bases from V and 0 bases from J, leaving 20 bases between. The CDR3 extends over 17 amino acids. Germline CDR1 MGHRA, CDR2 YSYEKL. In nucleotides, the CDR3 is TGCGCCAGCAGCGCTGGGTCTACAGAACCAAGCTCCTACGAGCAGTACTTC. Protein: CASSAGSTEPSSYEQYF.